The next 13 T cell receptor beta chains were all read from a single sample in a study of spatial heterogeneity in lung cancer. The time point is: sample taken at primary tumor resection. From the 5' RACE reads, TCRdb called clonotypes with MiXCR, one entry per CDR3 protein. The sample has under 80,000 distinct CDR3 sequences; under 7.5% are singletons. Here the sequenced sample was PBMCs, taken at surgery. These receptors were obtained from a female donor with early-stage non-small cell lung cancer.

This clonotype was recorded many times. The rearrangement links TRBV20-1 to TRBJ1-6; 9 bases agree with TRBD1. Germline-derived CDR1 and CDR2 are DFQATT and SNEGSKA (reference sequence). The V and J ends lost 6 bases and 7 bases, in that order; junction bases with no gene match: 7. The CDR3 extends over 14 amino acids. CDR3 DNA: TGCAGTGCCGCATCGGGACAGGGAAATTCACCCCTCCACTTT. Protein: CSAASGQGNSPLHF.

In this sample, this clonotype turned up a few times. V gene TRBV7-3 combines with J gene TRBJ2-5; D is possibly TRBD2 (6 bases). Germline values: CDR1 SGHTA, CDR2 FQGTGA. Trimming pared 1 base from V and 3 bases from J, leaving 15 bases between. CDR3 size: 16 residues. The CDR3 region has the DNA TGTGCCAGCAGCTTAAACCCCCCGGGAGTCGAAGAGACCCAGTACTTC. This encodes CASSLNPPGVEETQYF.

The V call is TRBV20-1, the J call TRBJ2-4, with 8 positions matching TRBD2. Germline lookup yields CDR1 DFQATT and CDR2 SNEGSKA (reference sequence). With V trimmed by 0 bases and J by 6 bases, 4 bases remained unmatched. The CDR3 runs 14 residues. DNA of the CDR3: TGCAGTGCTAGAGACTTAGCGGGGTTAAACATTCAGTACTTC. Protein: CSARDLAGLNIQYF.

At least ten counts were recorded for this clonotype. The J gene is TRBJ1-2, the V gene TRBV19, with 7 positions matching TRBD1. V lost 3 bases and J lost 7; bases outside the gene matches: 8. There are 14 residues in the CDR3. The germline V gene has CDR1 LNHDA and CDR2 SQIVND (reference sequence). The CDR3 DNA sequence: TGTGCCAGTAGTATGGGGGGACAGTTTGCTGGCTACACCTTC. This encodes CASSMGGQFAGYTF.

By frequency in the sample, this clonotype is medium-sized. The chain links TRBV20-1 to TRBJ1-1; tentative D call: TRBD1 (6 bases). Trimming shortened V by 5 bases and J by 0 bases, and 10 bases separated the two germline ends. CDR1 and CDR2 from the germline V gene are DFQATT and SNEGSKA (reference sequence). The length of the CDR3 is 13 residues. The CDR3, as DNA: TGCAGTGCTCATGGACAGTTGAACACTGAAGCTTTCTTT. Its protein is CSAHGQLNTEAFF.

Concerning this clonotype: This may be a read error: a much more frequent sequence differs by one nucleotide. The genes are TRBV5-1 and TRBJ2-1, with 7 nucleotides matching TRBD2. The germline V gene has CDR1 SGHRS and CDR2 YFSETQ. The CDR3 covers 14 residues. The DNA for the CDR3 is TGCGCCAGCAGCTTGGGCGGGAGCCACAATGAGCAGTTATTC. Amino acids: CASSLGGSHNEQLF.

This clonotype was observed many times. The CDR3, as DNA: TGCGCCAGCAGCGTGGGACTGAGCACAGATACGCAGTATTTT. Encoded protein: CASSVGLSTDTQYF. This chain links TRBV5-1 with TRBJ2-3; D possibly corresponds to TRBD2 (6 bases). The CDR3 extends over 14 amino acids. Germline CDR1 reads SGHRS; CDR2 reads YFSETQ. Trimming left V 4 bases short and J 0 bases short, with 9 bases between.

This clonotype appeared many times. V is TRBV6-5 and J is TRBJ2-7; 7 bases align to TRBD1. V gave up 5 bases and J gave up 2 bases; unmatched junction bases: 9. CDR3 size: 15 residues. Germline CDR1 reads MNHEY; CDR2 reads SVGAGI. CDR3 DNA sequence: TGTGCCAGCAGTGCCTCGCCGACAGGGACCTACGAGCAGTACGTC. Its protein is CASSASPTGTYEQYV.

This clonotype has a count of ten or more. This sequence joins TRBV2 and TRBJ1-2, with 11 positions matching TRBD1. The CDR3 contains 13 residues. Trimming removed 5 bases from V and 8 bases from J; junction bases left unmatched: 4. Germline V gene lookup returns CDR1 SNHLY and CDR2 FYNNEI. In nucleotides, the CDR3 is TGTGCCAGCAGTCGAGGGACAGGGGGAGGCTACACCTTC. It yields the protein CASSRGTGGGYTF.

This clonotype was observed many times. The chain combines TRBV28 with TRBJ1-1, with D possibly being TRBD1 (5 bases). V dropped 7 bases and J dropped 4 bases, with 13 bases sitting between them. CDR1 is MDHEN, CDR2 SYDVKM, per germline. This CDR3 contains 13 residues. The CDR3 nucleotides read TGTGCCAGCATCCCCCCAGGGTCCACTGAAGCTTTCTTT. Translating it yields CASIPPGSTEAFF. Complete variable domain (other parts from reference TRBV28 and TRBJ1-1): DVKVTQSSRYLVKRTGEKVFLECVQDMDHENMFWYRQDPGLGLRLIYFSYDVKMKEKGDIPEGYSVSREKKERFSLILESASTNQTSMYLCASIPPGSTEAFFGQGTRLTVV.

This chain connects TRBV20-1 to TRBJ1-3; tentatively, D is TRBD1 (6 bases). From germline, CDR1 is DFQATT and CDR2 SNEGSKA (reference sequence). There are 15 residues in the CDR3. Trimming removed 5 bases from V and 0 bases from J, with 14 bases in between. CDR3 sequence (DNA): TGCAGTGCTGGGGAAGGACAGCCCTCTGGAAACACCATATATTTT. Encoded protein: CSAGEGQPSGNTIYF.

This clonotype has more than one count but fewer than ten. The chain joins TRBV7-3 to TRBJ1-1; D not certain. The CDR3 length is 14 residues. V shed 1 base and J shed 4 bases, with 10 bases lying between them. Germline V lookup: CDR1 SGHTA, CDR2 FQGTGA. CDR3 loop: CASSLNVRSTEAFF. DNA of the CDR3: TGTGCCAGCAGCTTAAACGTCCGAAGCACTGAAGCTTTCTTT. The full variable domain, completed using reference TRBV7-3 and TRBJ1-1, is GAGVSQTPSNKVTEKGKYVELRCDPISGHTALYWYRQSLGQGPEFLIYFQGTGAADDSGLPNDRFFAVRPEGSVSTLKIQRTERGDSAVYLCASSLNVRSTEAFFGQGTRLTVV.

This clonotype was seen repeatedly, ten times or more. The gene calls are TRBV24-1 and TRBJ2-3; D remains ambiguous. There are 11 residues in the CDR3. The germline CDR1 and CDR2 sequences are KGHDR and SFDVKD. V was cut by 4 bases and J by 5 bases, with 3 bases left in between. The CDR3 DNA reads TGTGCCACCAGTGAGGGAGATACGCAGTATTTT. It translates to CATSEGDTQYF.